Each of the 20 T cell receptor beta chains below was sequenced from the same sample in a study of molecular identifiers for immune sequencing clone quantification. Via MiXCR, TCRdb re-called the PCR reads, giving one row per CDR3 protein. Found here are some 650,000 distinct CDR3 sequences, just under 20% of them singletons; the top ten hold 0.85% to 0.9%. Sample: naive CD8+ T cells from blood, with Jurkat cell RNA spiked in. Subset given: FACS-sorted CD8+CD4-CCR7+CD45RA+ naive T cells. The receptors were sampled from a human donor in good health. Some libraries in this study had Jurkat cell RNA spiked in.

For this clonotype: It may be a read error: a sequence one base away is much more abundant. The conserved final phenylalanine or tryptophan is absent from the CDR3, which likely points to a read error. The chain has TRBV7-6 and TRBJ2-7; 10 bases are shared with TRBD2. CDR3 size: 16 residues. The germline gives CDR1 SGHVS, CDR2 FNYEAQ. V dropped 1 base and J dropped 4; count of bases not matched to a gene: 7. CDR3 sequence: CASSLGGLAGEYEQYL. The CDR3 region has the DNA TGTGCCAGCAGCTTAGGCGGCCTAGCGGGAGAGTACGAGCAGTACCTC.

Note on this clonotype: A single base separates this from a much larger clone, so it may be a read error. Since the CDR3 does not end with the conserved phenylalanine or tryptophan, this likely comes from a read error. The chain carries TRBV7-9 and TRBJ2-3; D remains ambiguous. Trimming took 4 bases from V and 0 from J, leaving 11 bases between them. CDR1 SEHNR and CDR2 FQNEAQ come from the germline V gene (reference sequence). The CDR3 loop spans 15 amino acids. CDR3 region: CASSSPVYSTDTQYL. DNA for the CDR3: TGTGCCAGCAGCTCTCCCGTGTATAGCACAGATACGCAGTATCTT.

This clonotype was counted ten times or more. The chain links TRBV12-3 or TRBV12-4 to TRBJ2-7; TRBD1 aligns across 8 bases. This CDR3 contains 14 residues. J lost 3 bases, V lost 4 bases, and 5 bases had no gene match. CDR3 in DNA: TGTGCCAGCAGTTCCCGGGACAGGAACTACGAGCAGTACTTC. Its translation is CASSSRDRNYEQYF.

This clonotype has a handful of counts. The DNA of the CDR3 is TGTGCCAGCAGCCCGGGACTGGGCTATTCACCCCTCCACTTT. It codes for CASSPGLGYSPLHF. The J gene is TRBJ1-6, the V gene TRBV25-1, with TRBD1 as a possible D gene (5 bases). Trimming removed 6 bases from V and 8 bases from J, with 14 bases in between. Germline values: CDR1 MGHDK, CDR2 SYGVNS. The CDR3 is 14 residues long.

In regard to this clonotype: A much larger clone is a single base away; this may be a read error. The rearrangement links TRBV29-1 to TRBJ2-7; 7 bases agree with TRBD1. Per the germline V gene, CDR1 is SQVTM and CDR2 is ANQGSEA. This CDR3 is 12 amino acids long. CDR3 protein: CSVEGRQGEQCF. The CDR3 DNA reads TGCAGCGTTGAGGGGAGACAGGGTGAGCAGTGCTTC.

This clonotype was detected only a few times. CDR3 coding DNA: TGTGCCAGTAGTATGTCAGCTCAGCTCTTTAGCACAGATACGCAGTATTTT. Its translation is CASSMSAQLFSTDTQYF. This sequence joins TRBV19 and TRBJ2-3; D not certain. The CDR3 is 17 amino acids. Trimming cost V 3 bases and J 0 bases, with 16 bases left between them. CDR1 LNHDA and CDR2 SQIVND come from the germline V gene (reference sequence).

This clonotype was counted many times. The chain has TRBV13 and TRBJ2-3, with 10 bases identical to TRBD1. This CDR3 comprises 18 residues. Germline V gives CDR1 PRHDT, CDR2 FYEKMQ (reference sequence). Trimming took 3 bases from V and 0 from J; bases not matched to a gene: 9. The CDR3 loop is CASSFGTGDPTSTDTQYF. The CDR3 DNA is TGTGCCAGCAGCTTCGGGACAGGGGACCCGACTAGCACAGATACGCAGTATTTT.

This clonotype was seen a few times. V usage is TRBV12-3 or TRBV12-4 and J usage is TRBJ2-1; D unresolved. This CDR3 spans 15 amino acids. With 6 bases removed from V and 3 bases from J, the gap between germline ends came to 15 bases. The chain's CDR3 is CASSPLVRGYNEQFF. The CDR3 DNA reads TGTGCCAGCAGCCCTCTTGTTCGCGGCTACAATGAGCAGTTCTTC.

Many counts were recorded for this clonotype. The J gene is TRBJ2-2, the V gene TRBV29-1; D call uncertain. Germline CDR1 is SQVTM and CDR2 is ANQGSEA. Trimming removed 6 bases from V and 4 bases from J, with 9 bases in between. CDR3 length equals 12 residues. Here the CDR3 DNA reads TGCAGCGTGCTCGACGGCACCGGGGAGCTGTTTTTT. The encoded protein is CSVLDGTGELFF.

This clonotype occurred many times. V gene TRBV4-1 combines with J gene TRBJ1-1; D ambiguous. Germline V gives CDR1 MGHRA, CDR2 YSYEKL. V dropped 6 bases and J dropped 7 bases, with 9 bases sitting between them. This CDR3 comprises 11 residues. CDR3 amino acids: CASSSASEAFF. DNA for the CDR3: TGCGCCAGCAGTTCAGCTAGTGAAGCTTTCTTT.

This clonotype appeared many times. The chain employs TRBV29-1 and TRBJ2-3; D might be TRBD1 (6 bases). Germline V gives CDR1 SQVTM, CDR2 ANQGSEA. The CDR3 extends over 11 amino acids. V lost 7 bases, J lost 2 bases, and 7 bases lay in between. The CDR3 sequence is CSDRDTDTQYF. CDR3 sequence (DNA): TGCAGCGACAGGGACACAGATACGCAGTATTTT.

Regarding this clonotype: A much larger clone lies one base from this, so it may be a read error. This chain links TRBV7-9 with TRBJ1-1; a weak D match, TRBD1 (5 bases). This CDR3 region has 16 residues. Trimming stripped 0 bases from V and 4 bases from J, with 15 bases between. Germline loops: CDR1 SEHNR, CDR2 FQNEAQ (reference sequence). CDR3 nucleotide sequence: TGTGCCAGCAGCTTAGCGGGAAGGGGTACGGTCACTGAAGCTTTCTTT. Amino acids: CASSLAGRGTVTEAFF.

The table lists this clonotype with many counts. The rearrangement joins TRBV3-1 to TRBJ1-3, with unresolved D. Germline V gives CDR1 LGHDT, CDR2 YNNKEL (reference sequence). V was cut by 0 bases and J by 2 bases, with 11 bases left in between. The CDR3 loop spans 16 amino acids. In DNA form, the CDR3 reads TGTGCCAGCAGCCAAGACGGAGAGATTGCTGGAAACACCATATATTTT. This encodes CASSQDGEIAGNTIYF. The full variable domain, its missing parts supplied by reference TRBV3-1 and TRBJ1-3, is DTAVSQTPKYLVTQMGNDKSIKCEQNLGHDTMYWYKQDSKKFLKIMFSYNNKELIINETVPNRFSPKSPDKAHLNLHINSLELGDSAVYFCASSQDGEIAGNTIYFGEGSWLTVV.

This clonotype was counted ten times or more. This chain uses TRBV5-5 with TRBJ1-1; D uncertain. The V gene's germline CDR1 is SGHKS and CDR2 YYEKEE (reference sequence). Trimming took 1 base from V and 0 from J, leaving 7 bases between them. The CDR3 runs 14 residues. The CDR3 DNA reads TGTGCCAGCAGCTTGTGGGAGATGAACACTGAAGCTTTCTTT. This sequence encodes CASSLWEMNTEAFF.

This clonotype was detected a few times. V usage is TRBV15 and J usage is TRBJ2-1; 12 nucleotides agree with TRBD2. The CDR3 has 19 residues. The germline CDR1 and CDR2 sequences are LNHNV and YYDKDF (reference sequence). Trimming at V came to 5 bases and at J to 5 bases, leaving 16 bases not matched to a gene. CDR3 DNA sequence: TGTGCCACCAGCGCAGCCCGGAAGGGGGCTAGCGGGAGGGACAATGAGCAGTTCTTC. The encoded protein is CATSAARKGASGRDNEQFF.

The table lists this clonotype with a few counts. The chain joins TRBV27 to TRBJ2-2, with 8 bases aligning to TRBD1. Trimming took 4 bases from V and 7 from J; bases not matched to a gene: 5. The CDR3 is 14 amino acids. Germline assignment: CDR1 MNHEY and CDR2 SMNVEV (reference sequence). DNA of the CDR3: TGTGCCAGCAGTTGGACAGGGTTTGACGGGGAGCTGTTTTTT. It is translated as CASSWTGFDGELFF.

The rearrangement uses TRBV19 and TRBJ2-1; no definite D call. V was cut by 3 bases and J by 3 bases, with 6 bases left in between. This CDR3 is built from 13 residues. The germline gives CDR1 LNHDA, CDR2 SQIVND (reference sequence). CDR3: CASSISDYNEQFF. DNA of the CDR3: TGTGCCAGTAGTATCTCGGACTACAATGAGCAGTTCTTC.

This clonotype was seen many times. The gene calls are TRBV7-9 and TRBJ2-7; D is possibly TRBD2 (5 bases). Germline CDR1 is SEHNR and CDR2 is FQNEAQ (reference sequence). This CDR3 spans 13 amino acids. V was clipped by 0 bases and J by 7 bases, with 10 bases between them. The CDR3 reads CASSLAVPGEQYF. CDR3 sequence (DNA): TGTGCCAGCAGCTTAGCTGTACCGGGGGAGCAGTACTTC. The full variable domain, rest sourced from reference TRBV7-9 and TRBJ2-7, is DTGVSQNPRHKITKRGQNVTFRCDPISEHNRLYWYRQTLGQGPEFLTYFQNEAQLEKSRLLSDRFSAERPKGSFSTLEIQRTEQGDSAMYLCASSLAVPGEQYFGPGTRLTVT.

This clonotype was detected ten times or more. The CDR3 DNA is TGCAGTGCTAGAAGGGGGGGACTTGTCTCTAGCACAGATACGCAGTATTTT. Translated: CSARRGGLVSSTDTQYF. V gene TRBV20-1 combines with J gene TRBJ2-3, with a tentative D call TRBD2 (7 bases). The germline gives CDR1 DFQATT, CDR2 SNEGSKA (reference sequence). The CDR3 has 17 residues. Trimming pared 2 bases from V and 0 bases from J, leaving 18 bases between.

CDR3 DNA: TGTGCCAGCAGTTCCCCGGGACTAGCGGGAAACAACACCTACAATGAGCAGTTCTTC. This encodes CASSSPGLAGNNTYNEQFF. The chain combines TRBV12-3 or TRBV12-4 with TRBJ2-1, with TRBD2 matching over 13 bases. This CDR3 has 19 amino acids. Trimming took 4 bases from V and 2 from J; bases not matched to a gene: 11.